Listed below are T cell receptor beta chains from one sample, sequenced in a study of blood T cells in healthy people across ages. TCRdb analysed the 5' RACE reads with MiXCR anew, one entry per CDR3 protein. The data contain more than 750,000 distinct CDR3 sequences, approximately 32% of them seen just once; the ten biggest clones take up roughly 10%. These data were also reused for a study on T cells of mothers and their children.

The material sequenced was blood. Every receptor here comes from a woman between 40 and 50 years old in good health. Each CDR3 is given with its conserved first and last residue. D genes are given only for firm matches. A clone size is listed for some rows: how often the clone was seen (once, few, many), or a class if it is expanded.

v_call	d_call	clone_size	j_call	cdr3_aa	cdr3_nt
TRBV7-9	NA	many	TRBJ1-2	CASSSVLGGSGYTF	TGTGCCAGCAGCTCAGTTCTGGGGGGCTCGGGCTACACCTTC
TRBV7-3	NA	NA	TRBJ1-2	CASSPHGDRGYGYTF	TGTGCCAGCAGCCCGCATGGTGACCGGGGCTATGGCTACACCTTC
TRBV29-1	TRBD2	NA	TRBJ2-7	CSVDGLADEQYF	TGCAGCGTTGATGGACTAGCGGACGAGCAGTACTTC
TRBV29-1	NA	few	TRBJ1-2	CSVELHRDGYTF	TGCAGCGTTGAACTCCACAGGGATGGCTACACCTTC
TRBV5-1	TRBD1	few	TRBJ2-7	CASSSPATGAGYEQYF	TGCGCCAGCAGCTCCCCCGCGACAGGGGCTGGCTACGAGCAGTACTTC
TRBV28	TRBD1	NA	TRBJ1-1	CASSWATGVNTEAFF	TGTGCCAGCAGTTGGGCGACAGGGGTGAACACTGAAGCTTTCTTT
TRBV7-2	NA	few	TRBJ1-4	CASSPSWGEKLFF	TGTGCCAGCAGCCCCTCCTGGGGGGAAAAACTGTTTTTT
TRBV12-3/TRBV12-4	NA	NA	TRBJ1-5	CATIRGNRNQPQHF	TGTGCCACCATTCGGGGAAACCGTAATCAGCCCCAGCATTTT
TRBV27	NA	NA	TRBJ2-7	CASSFASTYEQYF	TGTGCCAGCAGTTTTGCCAGTACCTACGAGCAGTACTTC
TRBV28	TRBD1	few	TRBJ1-2	CASSLFPGTGMKAGYTF	TGTGCCAGCAGTTTGTTCCCCGGGACAGGGATGAAGGCTGGCTACACCTTC
TRBV6-2/TRBV6-3	NA	NA	TRBJ2-6	CASSQTGTGANVLTF	TGTGCCAGCAGTCAAACAGGGACTGGGGCCAACGTCCTGACTTTC
TRBV2	NA	few	TRBJ2-7	CASGPRRSYEQYF	TGTGCCAGCGGCCCGAGGCGGAGCTACGAGCAGTACTTC
TRBV18	NA	few	TRBJ1-1	CASSPPGKPKNTEAFF	TGTGCCAGCTCACCACCGGGTAAGCCTAAGAACACTGAAGCTTTCTTT
TRBV7-9	NA	NA	TRBJ2-5	CASSFSGTPQIETQYF	TGTGCCAGCAGCTTCTCAGGGACCCCGCAAATCGAGACCCAGTACTTC
TRBV7-2	NA	NA	TRBJ2-5	CASRTLIGEETQYF	TGTGCCAGCAGGACACTCATAGGAGAGGAGACCCAGTACTTC
TRBV5-5	TRBD1	few	TRBJ2-1	CASSLGTGVYNEQFF	TGTGCCAGCAGCCTCGGGACAGGGGTATACAATGAGCAGTTCTTC
TRBV27	NA	few	TRBJ1-4	CASSLLGGENEKLFF	TGTGCCAGCAGTCTGCTTGGGGGCGAAAATGAAAAACTGTTTTTT
TRBV12-3/TRBV12-4	TRBD2	NA	TRBJ2-7	CASSWGLAGIGEQYF	TGTGCCAGCAGTTGGGGACTAGCGGGGATAGGCGAGCAGTACTTC
TRBV5-1	NA	NA	TRBJ2-5	CASQRGSGETQYF	TGCGCCAGCCAGAGGGGGTCTGGAGAGACCCAGTACTTC
TRBV7-2	TRBD1	many	TRBJ2-7	CASSLGQGIPYEQYF	TGTGCCAGCAGCTTAGGACAGGGAATCCCCTACGAGCAGTACTTC
TRBV7-3	TRBD2	NA	TRBJ2-3	CASDVPLGGDDTDTQYF	TGTGCCAGCGACGTGCCCCTTGGGGGGGATGACACAGATACGCAGTATTTT
TRBV28	NA	few	TRBJ2-7	CASSPFQGITYEQYF	TGTGCCAGCAGTCCATTTCAGGGTATTACCTACGAGCAGTACTTC
TRBV7-9	TRBD2	few	TRBJ2-7	CASSLDSSGLSCEQYF	TGTGCCAGCAGCTTAGACTCTAGCGGGCTAAGCTGCGAGCAGTACTTC
TRBV20-1	NA	NA	TRBJ1-5	CSARRQGKGPQHF	TGCAGTGCTAGAAGGCAGGGGAAAGGACCCCAGCATTTT
TRBV20-1	TRBD1	NA	TRBJ1-1	CSASAGQGRNTEAFF	TGCAGTGCTAGTGCGGGACAGGGGAGGAACACTGAAGCTTTCTTT